A single sample gave rise to the 17 T cell receptor beta chains below, sequenced in a study of T-cell reconstitution after alpha-beta-depleted transplantation in children. It was with unique molecular identifiers that the TCRbeta library was prepared. In TCRdb, the PCR reads were re-called with MiXCR into one record per CDR3 protein. Among around 380,000 distinct CDR3 sequences listed, 9.5% to 13% were seen once. Sequenced here: PBMCs from the stem cell graft donor, sampled from the stem cell graft. The receptors here all came from a human donor who donated a stem cell graft to a child with acute myeloid leukemia.

V gene TRBV7-9 combines with J gene TRBJ2-3, with 7 bases that match TRBD1. The junction had 12 bases not matched to a gene; V was cut back by 6 bases and J by 3 bases. Looked up from germline, CDR1 is SEHNR and CDR2 is FQNEAQ (reference sequence). The CDR3 has 16 amino acids. The CDR3 bases are TGTGCCAGCAGGAGGACCCGGGACAGATCTACAGATACGCAGTATTTT. Its translation is CASRRTRDRSTDTQYF.

V and J are TRBV4-3 and TRBJ1-2; D remains unclear. The CDR3 runs to 14 residues. Germline V gene sequence: CDR1 LGHNA, CDR2 YSLEER. With 4 bases removed from V and 5 bases from J, the gap between germline ends came to 14 bases. For the CDR3, the DNA is TGCGCCAGCAGCCGGAGCGGGATTGCTTATGGCTACACCTTC. Encoded protein: CASSRSGIAYGYTF.

In its sample, this clonotype was seen many times. The J gene is TRBJ1-5, the V gene TRBV5-6; D possibly corresponds to TRBD1 (5 bases). The V gene lost 0 bases and the J gene lost 4 bases, with 11 bases spanning the gap. Germline-derived CDR1 and CDR2 are SGHDT and YYEEEE. The CDR3 has 15 amino acids. The CDR3 DNA sequence: TGTGCCAGCAGCTTGGGAGGGGCGCGGAATCAGCCCCAGCATTTT. This gives the protein CASSLGGARNQPQHF.

This clonotype came up a few times. J is TRBJ2-1 and V is TRBV12-3 or TRBV12-4; 7 bases are shared with TRBD1. V trimming: 6 bases; J trimming: 6 bases; junction bases outside the gene matches: 11. This CDR3 is 15 amino acids long. The CDR3 region is CASSIRQGSGNEQFF. In DNA form, the CDR3 reads TGTGCCAGCAGCATCAGACAGGGTTCAGGCAATGAGCAGTTCTTC.

This clonotype came up a few times. The chain recombines TRBV2 with TRBJ2-3, with unresolved D. V was cut by 4 bases and J by 5 bases, with 4 bases left in between. Germline lookup yields CDR1 SNHLY and CDR2 FYNNEI. The CDR3 extends over 11 amino acids. The CDR3 bases are TGTGCCAGCAGTGGGTTAGATACGCAGTATTTT. Protein sequence: CASSGLDTQYF.

The chain joins TRBV4-1 to TRBJ1-5, with D perhaps matching TRBD1 (5 bases). Germline V gives CDR1 MGHRA, CDR2 YSYEKL. Trimming removed 0 bases from V and 14 bases from J, with 20 bases in between. This CDR3 is built from 15 residues. CDR3 DNA: TGCGCCAGCAGCCAAGATGGGACGGTCGCAGGTATAAAGCATTTT. This gives the protein CASSQDGTVAGIKHF.

The rearrangement uses TRBV9 and TRBJ1-1, with a possible D match to TRBD1 (5 bases). The CDR3 has 14 residues. CDR1 and CDR2 (germline): SGDLS, YYNGEE. The V gene lost 2 bases and the J gene lost 7 bases, with 15 bases spanning the gap. CDR3 region: CASSVVAQANEAFF. Written as DNA, the CDR3 is TGTGCCAGCAGCGTGGTTGCACAGGCGAATGAAGCTTTCTTT.

There are a few counts of this clonotype. This chain connects TRBV7-9 to TRBJ2-3; D is ambiguous. The CDR3 is 12 amino acids. V was shortened by 5 bases and J by 6 bases, with 9 bases between the two germline ends. Per the germline V gene, CDR1 is SEHNR and CDR2 is FQNEAQ (reference sequence). CDR3 loop: CASSPTMDTQYF. In DNA form, the CDR3 reads TGTGCCAGCAGCCCCACTATGGATACGCAGTATTTT.

This clonotype was detected only a few times. The rearrangement links TRBV5-5 to TRBJ1-1; D is undetermined. This CDR3 spans 12 amino acids. Germline CDR1 reads SGHKS; CDR2 reads YYEKEE (reference sequence). V lost 3 bases, J lost 6 bases, and 9 bases lay in between. CDR3 residues: CASSSPGAEAFF. In DNA, the CDR3 is TGTGCCAGCAGCTCCCCTGGGGCTGAAGCTTTCTTT.

This clonotype came up a few times. The J gene is TRBJ2-7, the V gene TRBV10-3; tentatively, D is TRBD1 or TRBD2 (5 bases each). The CDR3 totals 14 residues. Germline CDR1 ENHRY, CDR2 SYGVKD. The ends were cut back, 6 bases at V and 0 bases at J, with 12 bases in the middle. The DNA for the CDR3 is TGTGCCATCAGGAGGGACCTGGGCTCCTACGAGCAGTACTTC. It encodes CAIRRDLGSYEQYF.

The sample holds many counts of this clonotype. The chain combines TRBV20-1 with TRBJ2-5, with D hard to call. CDR3 length: 10 residues. The germline gives CDR1 DFQATT, CDR2 SNEGSKA (reference sequence). Between the trimmed V and J ends, which lost 6 bases and 4 bases, there was a span of 6 bases. This chain's CDR3 is CSALGETQYF. CDR3 bases: TGCAGTGCCCTTGGAGAGACCCAGTACTTC.

In this sample, this clonotype turned up many times. CDR3 DNA sequence: TGTGCCAGCAGCTTGGCGGTCAGAAACTACGAGCAGTACGTC. This encodes CASSLAVRNYEQYV. J is TRBJ2-7 and V is TRBV5-5; D remains ambiguous. Germline V gene lookup returns CDR1 SGHKS and CDR2 YYEKEE (reference sequence). The CDR3 is 14 residues long. Trimming removed 0 bases from V and 3 bases from J, with 10 bases in between.

This clonotype turned up a few times. The V gene is TRBV3-1, the J gene TRBJ1-3; D perhaps matches TRBD1 (5 bases). The ends were cut back, 1 base at V and 7 bases at J, with 14 bases in the middle. In germline, CDR1 is LGHDT, CDR2 YNNKEL (reference sequence). The CDR3 contains 15 residues. As DNA, the CDR3 is TGTGCCAGCAGCCAAGTAGGGGCTCGGGCCAACACCATATATTTT. It translates to CASSQVGARANTIYF.

This clonotype was observed a handful of times. The gene calls are TRBV4-3 and TRBJ2-2; perhaps TRBD2 as D (6 bases). Trimming took off 3 bases at V and 1 base at J, with 9 bases between the two ends. Germline V gene data show CDR1 as LGHNA and CDR2 as YSLEER. The CDR3 loop spans 15 amino acids. The DNA for the CDR3 is TGCGCCAGCAGCCAGTTTAGCGGGAACACCGGGGAGCTGTTTTTT. Protein product: CASSQFSGNTGELFF.

DNA of the CDR3: TGCGCCAGCATCCTCGGGGACAGGACCCTCCAAGAGACCCAGTACTTC. Its translation is CASILGDRTLQETQYF. This rearrangement joins TRBV5-1 to TRBJ2-5; TRBD1 matches 8 bases. The CDR3 runs 16 residues. Germline V lookup: CDR1 SGHRS, CDR2 YFSETQ. The J segment lost 1 base and the V segment lost 6 bases, leaving 11 bases of the junction unmatched.

V usage is TRBV5-1 and J usage is TRBJ2-7; TRBD2 might be the D (7 bases). CDR1 and CDR2 from the germline V gene are SGHRS and YFSETQ. The CDR3 is 14 residues long. With 2 bases removed from V and 6 bases from J, the gap between germline ends came to 15 bases. This CDR3 is CASSFNGGRLEQYF. DNA of the CDR3: TGCGCCAGCAGCTTTAACGGGGGGCGCCTCGAGCAGTACTTC.

This clonotype was seen many times. The rearrangement links TRBV10-1 to TRBJ2-1, with D perhaps TRBD2 (6 bases). This CDR3 region has 14 residues. Per germline, CDR1 WNHNN and CDR2 SYGVQD (reference sequence). V lost 2 bases and J lost 5, with 10 bases in between. CDR3 sequence (DNA): TGCGCCAGCAGTGAGGCGGGGTTGAACAATGAGCAGTTCTTC. Residues: CASSEAGLNNEQFF.